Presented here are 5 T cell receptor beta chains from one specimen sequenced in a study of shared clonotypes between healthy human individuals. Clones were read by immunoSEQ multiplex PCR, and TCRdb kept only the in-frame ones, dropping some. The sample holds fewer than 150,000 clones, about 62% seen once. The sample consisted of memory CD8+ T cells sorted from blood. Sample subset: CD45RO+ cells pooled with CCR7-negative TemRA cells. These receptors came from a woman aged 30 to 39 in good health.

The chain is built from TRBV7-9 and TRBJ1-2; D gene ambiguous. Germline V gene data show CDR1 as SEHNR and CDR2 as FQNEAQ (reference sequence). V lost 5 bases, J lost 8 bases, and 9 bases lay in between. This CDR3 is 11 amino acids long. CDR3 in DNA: TGTGCCAGCAGCACGCGTGAGGGCTACACCTTC. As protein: CASSTREGYTF. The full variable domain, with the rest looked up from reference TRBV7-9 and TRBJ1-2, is DTGVSQNPRHKITKRGQNVTFRCDPISEHNRLYWYRQTLGQGPEFLTYFQNEAQLEKSRLLSDRFSAERPKGSFSTLEIQRTEQGDSAMYLCASSTREGYTFGSGTRLTVV.

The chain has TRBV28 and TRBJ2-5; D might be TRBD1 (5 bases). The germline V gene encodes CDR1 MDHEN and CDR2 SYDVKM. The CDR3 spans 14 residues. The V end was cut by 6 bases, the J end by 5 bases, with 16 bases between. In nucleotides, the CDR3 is TGTGCCAGCAGCCGAAAGCAGGGCCGGGAGACCCAGTACTTC. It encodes CASSRKQGRETQYF.

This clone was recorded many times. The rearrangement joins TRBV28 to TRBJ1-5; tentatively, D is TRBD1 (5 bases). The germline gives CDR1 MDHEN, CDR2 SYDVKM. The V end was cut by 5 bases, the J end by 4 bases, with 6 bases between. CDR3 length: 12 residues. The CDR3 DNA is TGTGCCAGCAGTAGGGGTAATCAGCCCCAGCATTTT. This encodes CASSRGNQPQHF.

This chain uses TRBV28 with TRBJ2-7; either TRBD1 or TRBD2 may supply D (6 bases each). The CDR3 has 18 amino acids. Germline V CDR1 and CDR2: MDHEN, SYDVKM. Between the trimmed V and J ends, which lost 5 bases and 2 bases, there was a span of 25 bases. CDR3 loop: CASSTPIPGARAPYEQYF. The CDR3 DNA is TGTGCCAGCAGTACCCCAATTCCGGGGGCTCGGGCCCCCTACGAGCAGTACTTC.

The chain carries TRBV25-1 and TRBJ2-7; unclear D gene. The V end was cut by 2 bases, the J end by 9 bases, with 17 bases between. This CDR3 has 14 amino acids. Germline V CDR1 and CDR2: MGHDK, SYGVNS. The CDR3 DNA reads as TGTGCCAGCAGTGAACCCCAATCACCATCGGGGCAGTACTTC. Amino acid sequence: CASSEPQSPSGQYF.